This passage covers 16 T cell receptor beta chains from one sample sequenced in a study of technical replicates of blood from several donors. Some clones are missing from TCRdb's copy, which holds only in-frame ones; the method was immunoSEQ multiplex PCR. The table lists around 58,000 clones, about 87% of them singletons, with under 6.5% in the top ten. The sequenced sample consisted of PBMCs. These receptors came from a human donor in good health. Some clones in this sample may be carry-over from other donors' samples.

This sequence joins TRBV7-2 and TRBJ1-5; 10 bases are shared with TRBD1. CDR1 SGHTA and CDR2 FQGNSA come from the germline V gene. The CDR3 has 14 residues. V lost 5 bases to trimming and J lost 5 bases; unmatched junction nucleotides: 3. The CDR3 bases are TGTGCCAGCAGCCAAGACAGGGGGCATCAGCCCCAGCATTTT. Translation: CASSQDRGHQPQHF.

The chain has TRBV7-9 and TRBJ2-5; 12 bases are a match to TRBD2. This CDR3 is 15 amino acids long. With V trimmed by 4 bases and J by 4 bases, 4 bases remained unmatched. Germline V gives CDR1 SEHNR, CDR2 FQNEAQ (reference sequence). The CDR3 is CASSSLLAGGETQYF. DNA for the CDR3: TGTGCCAGCAGCTCGTTACTAGCGGGAGGAGAGACCCAGTACTTC.

This clone was detected once. V usage is TRBV6-1 and J usage is TRBJ2-7; the D gene is possibly TRBD2 (5 bases). The CDR3 runs 16 residues. V was clipped by 0 bases and J by 0 bases, with 12 bases between them. Germline values: CDR1 MNHNS, CDR2 SASEGT. The CDR3 reads CASSEALGILSYEQYF. As DNA, the CDR3 is TGTGCCAGCAGTGAAGCGCTCGGGATCCTCTCCTACGAGCAGTACTTC.

J is TRBJ2-7 and V is TRBV7-2; 12 nucleotides line up with TRBD2. V trimming: 0 bases; J trimming: 2 bases; junction bases outside the gene matches: 5. This CDR3 spans 17 amino acids. CDR1 is SGHTA, CDR2 FQGNSA, per germline. CDR3 residues: CASSLAWTSGAPYEQYF. Written as DNA, the CDR3 is TGTGCCAGCAGCTTAGCGTGGACTAGCGGGGCCCCCTACGAGCAGTACTTC. Supplemented by reference TRBV7-2 and TRBJ2-7, the full variable domain reads GAGVSQSPSNKVTEKGKDVELRCDPISGHTALYWYRQSLGQGLEFLIYFQGNSAPDKSGLPSDRFSAERTGGSVSTLTIQRTQQEDSAVYLCASSLAWTSGAPYEQYFGPGTRLTVT.

V and J are TRBV5-1 and TRBJ1-4; 7 bases fit TRBD1. CDR3 size: 17 residues. The trim removed 4 bases at V and 0 bases at J, leaving 9 bases unmatched. Germline V gene lookup returns CDR1 SGHRS and CDR2 YFSETQ. This CDR3 reads CASSPRTGSATNEKLFF. CDR3 in DNA: TGCGCCAGCAGCCCCAGGACAGGTTCGGCAACTAATGAAAAACTGTTTTTT.

The chain uses TRBV5-1 and TRBJ2-3, with D tentatively TRBD1 (5 bases). Germline CDR1 reads SGHRS; CDR2 reads YFSETQ. Trimming took off 4 bases at V and 1 base at J, with 10 bases between the two ends. The length of the CDR3 is 14 residues. CDR3 sequence reads: CASSTDTRTDTQYF. The CDR3 DNA is TGCGCCAGCAGCACGGACACTCGCACAGATACGCAGTATTTT.

This chain uses TRBV7-2 with TRBJ1-5; D unclear. There are 15 residues in the CDR3. V lost 1 base to trimming and J lost 0 bases, with 7 bases between them. Germline CDR1 SGHTA, CDR2 FQGNSA. CDR3 amino acids: CASSLGQVSNQPQHF. Written as DNA, the CDR3 is TGTGCCAGCAGCTTAGGCCAGGTTAGCAATCAGCCCCAGCATTTT.

The chain is built from TRBV18 and TRBJ1-5; D not certain. This CDR3 has 14 amino acids. CDR1 is KGHSH and CDR2 is LQKENI in the germline V gene. The germline V and J ends were trimmed by 2 bases and 2 bases, with 7 bases remaining between them. The CDR3 sequence is CASSPTTGNQPQHF. The CDR3 coding sequence is TGTGCCAGCTCACCAACCACAGGCAATCAGCCCCAGCATTTT.

This chain uses TRBV2 with TRBJ1-1; no reliable D call. CDR1 SNHLY and CDR2 FYNNEI come from the germline V gene. Trimming pared 2 bases from V and 6 bases from J, leaving 13 bases between. The CDR3 covers 14 residues. CDR3 DNA: TGTGCCAGCAGTGAACGACGGGGTCTCGCTGAAGCTTTCTTT. Translated, it gives CASSERRGLAEAFF.

V is TRBV4-3 and J is TRBJ2-3; maybe TRBD1 (7 bases). CDR1 and CDR2 (germline): LGHNA, YSLEER. This CDR3 has 15 residues. Trimming took off 0 bases at V and 4 bases at J, with 11 bases between the two ends. In DNA form, the CDR3 reads TGCGCCAGCAGCCAAGATATCAGGGGGGCAGATACGCAGTATTTT. Protein sequence: CASSQDIRGADTQYF.

This rearrangement joins TRBV4-3 to TRBJ2-1; no firm D call. The CDR3 spans 12 residues. Between the trimmed V and J ends, which lost 5 bases and 9 bases, there was a span of 11 bases. CDR1 is LGHNA, CDR2 YSLEER, per germline. The CDR3 loop is CASSEGLGEQFF. CDR3 sequence (DNA): TGCGCCAGCAGCGAAGGGCTAGGTGAGCAGTTCTTC.

The rearrangement joins TRBV13 to TRBJ2-7, with TRBD2 matching over 10 bases. CDR3 length: 15 amino acids. The V gene end was trimmed by 4 bases and the J gene end by 8 bases; junction bases not matched to a gene: 11. Germline loops: CDR1 PRHDT, CDR2 FYEKMQ (reference sequence). The CDR3 reads CASSSNSGGPSQQYF. CDR3 nucleotides: TGTGCCAGCAGCTCTAATAGCGGGGGGCCTTCCCAGCAGTACTTC.

V and J are TRBV30 and TRBJ1-2; D possibly corresponds to TRBD1 (6 bases). This CDR3 comprises 15 residues. V lost 2 bases to trimming and J lost 8 bases, with 21 bases between them. In germline, CDR1 is GTSNPN, CDR2 SVGIG (reference sequence). CDR3 in amino acids: CAWSFSERGASGYTF. In DNA form, the CDR3 reads TGTGCCTGGAGTTTCTCGGAGCGGGGGGCGTCAGGCTACACCTTC.

The V call is TRBV7-3, the J call TRBJ2-1, with 7 bases fitting TRBD2. Trimming removed 7 bases from V and 2 bases from J; junction bases left unmatched: 11. Germline CDR1 SGHTA, CDR2 FQGTGA. The length of the CDR3 is 16 residues. CDR3: CASNPSGPVPYNEQFF. In nucleotides, the CDR3 is TGTGCCAGCAACCCTAGCGGTCCAGTCCCCTACAATGAGCAGTTCTTC. Filled out from reference TRBV7-3 and TRBJ2-1, the complete variable domain reads GAGVSQTPSNKVTEKGKYVELRCDPISGHTALYWYRQSLGQGPEFLIYFQGTGAADDSGLPNDRFFAVRPEGSVSTLKIQRTERGDSAVYLCASNPSGPVPYNEQFFGPGTRLTVL.

This clone was counted once. This chain uses TRBV29-1 with TRBJ2-2; 8 bases are shared with TRBD1. Germline values: CDR1 SQVTM, CDR2 ANQGSEA. CDR3 length equals 15 residues. V lost 5 bases to trimming and J lost 3 bases; unmatched junction nucleotides: 8. The CDR3 sequence is CSVRRGLIDTGELFF. CDR3 sequence (DNA): TGCAGCGTTCGCAGGGGGCTTATAGACACCGGGGAGCTGTTTTTT.

The chain combines TRBV5-6 with TRBJ2-1; the D gene is possibly TRBD1 (6 bases). The CDR3 length is 16 residues. CDR1 and CDR2 from the germline V gene are SGHDT and YYEEEE. V was shortened by 6 bases and J by 0 bases, with 16 bases between the two germline ends. The CDR3 DNA is TGTGCCAGCACTTCGAAGGGGGTTTCCTCCTACAATGAGCAGTTCTTC. Its translation: CASTSKGVSSYNEQFF.